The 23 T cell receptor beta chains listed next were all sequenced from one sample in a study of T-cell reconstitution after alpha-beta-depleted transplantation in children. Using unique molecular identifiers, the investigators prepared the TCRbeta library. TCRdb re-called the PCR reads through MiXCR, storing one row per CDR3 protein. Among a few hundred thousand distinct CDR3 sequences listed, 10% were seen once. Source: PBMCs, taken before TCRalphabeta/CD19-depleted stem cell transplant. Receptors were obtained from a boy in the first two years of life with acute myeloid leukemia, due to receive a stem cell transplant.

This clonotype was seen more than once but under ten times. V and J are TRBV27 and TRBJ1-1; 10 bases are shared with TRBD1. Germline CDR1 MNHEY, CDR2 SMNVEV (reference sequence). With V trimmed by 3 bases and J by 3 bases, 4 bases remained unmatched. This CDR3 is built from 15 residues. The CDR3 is CASSLGQGTYTEAFF. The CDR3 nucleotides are TGTGCCAGCAGTTTGGGACAGGGGACTTACACTGAAGCTTTCTTT.

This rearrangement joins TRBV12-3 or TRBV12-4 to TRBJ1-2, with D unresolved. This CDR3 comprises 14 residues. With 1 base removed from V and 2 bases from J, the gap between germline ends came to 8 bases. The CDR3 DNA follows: TGTGCCAGCAGTTTAGAACTGGGAAACTATGGCTACACCTTC. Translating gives CASSLELGNYGYTF.

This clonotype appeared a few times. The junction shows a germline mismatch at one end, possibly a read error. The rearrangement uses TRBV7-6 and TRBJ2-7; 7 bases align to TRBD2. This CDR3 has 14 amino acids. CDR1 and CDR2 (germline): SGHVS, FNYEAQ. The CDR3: CASTTGEGPGIIAF. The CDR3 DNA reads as TGTGCCAGCACCACCGGGGAGGGGCCGGGCATTATTGCTTTC.

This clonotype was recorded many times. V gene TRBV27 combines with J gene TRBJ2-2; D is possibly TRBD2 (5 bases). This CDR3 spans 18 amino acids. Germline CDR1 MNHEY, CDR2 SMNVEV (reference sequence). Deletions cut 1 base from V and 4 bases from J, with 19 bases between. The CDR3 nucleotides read TGTGCCAGCAGTTTATTAAGTGAATTCGGGGTGGGCACCGGGGAGCTGTTTTTT. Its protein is CASSLLSEFGVGTGELFF.

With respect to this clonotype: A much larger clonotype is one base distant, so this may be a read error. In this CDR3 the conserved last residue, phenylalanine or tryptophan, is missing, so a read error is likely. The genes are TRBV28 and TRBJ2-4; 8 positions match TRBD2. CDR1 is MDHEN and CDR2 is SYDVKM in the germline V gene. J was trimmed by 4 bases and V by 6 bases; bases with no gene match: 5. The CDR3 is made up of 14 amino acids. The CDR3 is CASRTGTRKNIQYL. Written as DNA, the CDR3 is TGTGCCAGCAGAACCGGGACTAGGAAAAACATTCAGTACCTC.

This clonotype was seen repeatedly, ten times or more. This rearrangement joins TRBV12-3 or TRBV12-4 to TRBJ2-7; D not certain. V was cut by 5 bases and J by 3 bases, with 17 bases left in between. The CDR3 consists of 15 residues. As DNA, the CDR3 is TGTGCCAGCAGTCCCATTACCCCGGGCTACTACGAGCAGTACTTC. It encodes CASSPITPGYYEQYF.

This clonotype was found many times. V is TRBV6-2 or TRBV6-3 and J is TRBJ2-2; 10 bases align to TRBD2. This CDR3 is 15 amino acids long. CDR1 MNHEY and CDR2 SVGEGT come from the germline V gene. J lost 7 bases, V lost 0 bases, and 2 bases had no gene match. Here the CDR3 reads CASSYSLAGVGELFF. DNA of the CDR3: TGTGCCAGCAGTTACTCCCTAGCGGGAGTCGGGGAGCTGTTTTTT.

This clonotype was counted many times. The CDR3 loop is CSAWNRAPYEQYF. CDR3 nucleotides: TGCAGCGCCTGGAACAGGGCCCCCTACGAGCAGTACTTC. This chain links TRBV29-1 with TRBJ2-7, with a possible D match to TRBD1 (6 bases). Germline CDR1 and CDR2: SQVTM and ANQGSEA. This CDR3 is built from 13 residues. Trimming pared 7 bases from V and 2 bases from J, leaving 15 bases between.

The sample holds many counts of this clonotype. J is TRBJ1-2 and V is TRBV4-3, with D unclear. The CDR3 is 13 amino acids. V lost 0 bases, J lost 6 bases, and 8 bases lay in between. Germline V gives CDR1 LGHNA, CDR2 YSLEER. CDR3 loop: CASSQDRWDGYTF. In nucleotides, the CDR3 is TGCGCCAGCAGCCAAGATCGCTGGGATGGCTACACCTTC.

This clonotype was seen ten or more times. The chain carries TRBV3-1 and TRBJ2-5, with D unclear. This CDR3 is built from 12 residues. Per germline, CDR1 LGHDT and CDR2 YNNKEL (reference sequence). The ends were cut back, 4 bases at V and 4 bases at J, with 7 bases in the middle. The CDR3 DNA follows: TGTGCCAGCAGCCGCTTGGGAGAGACCCAGTACTTC. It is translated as CASSRLGETQYF.

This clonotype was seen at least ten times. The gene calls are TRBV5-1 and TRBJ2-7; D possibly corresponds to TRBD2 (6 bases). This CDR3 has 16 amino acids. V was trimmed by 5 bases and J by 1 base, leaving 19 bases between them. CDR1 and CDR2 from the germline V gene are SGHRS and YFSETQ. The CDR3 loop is CASRSLPGLNSYEQYF. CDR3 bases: TGCGCCAGCAGGTCGTTGCCGGGACTGAATTCCTACGAGCAGTACTTC.

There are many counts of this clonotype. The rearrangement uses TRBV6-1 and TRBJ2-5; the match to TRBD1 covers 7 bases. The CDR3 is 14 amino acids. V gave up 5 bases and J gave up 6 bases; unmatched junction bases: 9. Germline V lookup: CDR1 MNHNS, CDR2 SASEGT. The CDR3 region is CASSPGTAQKTQYF. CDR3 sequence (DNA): TGTGCCAGCAGTCCCGGGACAGCTCAAAAGACCCAGTACTTC.

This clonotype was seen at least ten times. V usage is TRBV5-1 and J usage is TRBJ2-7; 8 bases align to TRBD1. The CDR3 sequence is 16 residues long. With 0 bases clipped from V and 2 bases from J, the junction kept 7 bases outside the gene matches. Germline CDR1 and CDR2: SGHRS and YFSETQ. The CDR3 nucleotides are TGCGCCAGCAGCTTGGGTCCGGGACAGGAAACCTACGAGCAGTACTTC. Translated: CASSLGPGQETYEQYF. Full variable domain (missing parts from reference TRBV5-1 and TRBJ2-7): KAGVTQTPRYLIKTRGQQVTLSCSPISGHRSVSWYQQTPGQGLQFLFEYFSETQRNKGNFPGRFSGRQFSNSRSEMNVSTLELGDSALYLCASSLGPGQETYEQYFGPGTRLTVT.

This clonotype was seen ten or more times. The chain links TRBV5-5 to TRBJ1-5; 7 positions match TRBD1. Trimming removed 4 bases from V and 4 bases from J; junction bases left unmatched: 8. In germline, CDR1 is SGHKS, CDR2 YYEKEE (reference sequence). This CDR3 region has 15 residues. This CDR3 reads CASSRQGGQNQPQHF. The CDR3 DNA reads TGTGCCAGCAGCCGTCAGGGGGGCCAGAATCAGCCCCAGCATTTT.

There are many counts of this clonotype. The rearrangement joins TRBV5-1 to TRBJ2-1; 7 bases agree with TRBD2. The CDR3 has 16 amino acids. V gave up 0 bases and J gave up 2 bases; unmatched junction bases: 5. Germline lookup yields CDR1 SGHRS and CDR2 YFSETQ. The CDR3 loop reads CASSLDASGPYNEQFF. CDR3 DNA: TGCGCCAGCAGCTTGGACGCTAGCGGACCCTACAATGAGCAGTTCTTC.

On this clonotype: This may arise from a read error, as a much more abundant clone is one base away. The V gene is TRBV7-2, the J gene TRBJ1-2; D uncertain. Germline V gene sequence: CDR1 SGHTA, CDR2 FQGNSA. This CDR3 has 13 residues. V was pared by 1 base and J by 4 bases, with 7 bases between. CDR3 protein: CASSLVGSYGYTF. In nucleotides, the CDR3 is TGTGCCAGCAGCTTAGTAGGTTCCTATGGCTACACCTTC.

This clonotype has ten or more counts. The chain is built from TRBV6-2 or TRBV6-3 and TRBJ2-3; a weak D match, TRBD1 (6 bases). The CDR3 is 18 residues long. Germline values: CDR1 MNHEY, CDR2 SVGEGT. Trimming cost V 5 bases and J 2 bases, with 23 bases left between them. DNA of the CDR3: TGTGCCAGCAGTCCCACCCCTTCGACAGGAGCTTCCACAGATACGCAGTATTTT. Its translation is CASSPTPSTGASTDTQYF.

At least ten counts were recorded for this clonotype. In DNA form, the CDR3 reads TGTGCCAGCAGCCGGAGCGGGGGGGCCTACAATGAGCAGTTCTTC. Amino acid sequence: CASSRSGGAYNEQFF. The rearrangement joins TRBV7-3 to TRBJ2-1; 10 bases fit TRBD2. The germline V gene has CDR1 SGHTA and CDR2 FQGTGA. With V trimmed by 5 bases and J by 2 bases, 3 bases remained unmatched. The CDR3 spans 15 residues.

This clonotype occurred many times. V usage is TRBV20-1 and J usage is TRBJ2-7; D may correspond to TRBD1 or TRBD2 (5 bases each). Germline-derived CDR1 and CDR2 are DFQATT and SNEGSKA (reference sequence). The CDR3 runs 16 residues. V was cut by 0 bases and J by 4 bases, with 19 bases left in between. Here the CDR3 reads CSARDRPPGRTYEQYF. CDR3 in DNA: TGCAGTGCTAGAGATCGCCCTCCGGGACGGACTTACGAGCAGTACTTC.

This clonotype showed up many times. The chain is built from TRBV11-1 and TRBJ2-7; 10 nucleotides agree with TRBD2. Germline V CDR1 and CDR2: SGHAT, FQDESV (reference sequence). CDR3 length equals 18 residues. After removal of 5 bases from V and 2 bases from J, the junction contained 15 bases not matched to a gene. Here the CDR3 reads CASSPARTSGPHAYEQYF. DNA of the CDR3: TGTGCCAGCAGCCCGGCCCGGACTAGCGGACCTCACGCCTACGAGCAGTACTTC.

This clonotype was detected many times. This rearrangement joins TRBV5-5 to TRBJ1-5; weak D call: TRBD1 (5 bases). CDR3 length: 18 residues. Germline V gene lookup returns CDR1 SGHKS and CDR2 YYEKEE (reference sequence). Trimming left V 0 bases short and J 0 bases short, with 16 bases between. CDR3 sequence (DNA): TGTGCCAGCAGCTTGGAACCCCGGGGCGAGATTAGCAATCAGCCCCAGCATTTT. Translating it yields CASSLEPRGEISNQPQHF.

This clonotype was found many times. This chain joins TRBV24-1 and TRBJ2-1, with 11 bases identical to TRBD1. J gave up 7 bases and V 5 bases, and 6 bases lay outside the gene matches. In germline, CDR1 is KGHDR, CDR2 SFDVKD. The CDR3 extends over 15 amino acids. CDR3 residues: CATSARTGGLNEQFF. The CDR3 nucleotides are TGTGCCACCAGTGCGAGGACAGGGGGCTTGAATGAGCAGTTCTTC.

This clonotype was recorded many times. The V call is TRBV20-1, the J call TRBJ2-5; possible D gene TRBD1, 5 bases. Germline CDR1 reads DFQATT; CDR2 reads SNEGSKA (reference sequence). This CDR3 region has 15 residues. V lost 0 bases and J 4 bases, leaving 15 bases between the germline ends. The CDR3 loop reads CSARDLGWQGETQYF. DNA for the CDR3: TGCAGTGCTAGAGATCTTGGGTGGCAGGGAGAGACCCAGTACTTC.